This is a list of T cell receptor beta chains from one sample in a study of beta chain features in type 1 diabetes. Method: immunoSEQ multiplex PCR; TCRdb's copy keeps in-frame clones and lacks some. The data contain about 360,000 clones, over 9.5% of them singletons. The sequenced material came from naive CD4+ T cells from blood. These receptors were obtained from a young man in good health. Each CDR3 is given with its conserved first and last residue. Fields, in order: clone size, J gene, D gene, V gene, CDR3 length, CDR3 DNA, CDR3 protein. D genes are given only for firm matches. Size tells how often a clone was seen (once, few, many) or the class of an expanded clone, and some rows leave it out.

size: few
J: TRBJ2-6
D: TRBD1
V: TRBV10-3
length: 17
DNA: TGTGCCATCAGTGGGGGACAGGGGGGCTCTGGGGCCAACGTCCTGACTTTC
CDR3: CAISGGQGGSGANVLTF

size: few
J: TRBJ1-1
D: TRBD1
V: TRBV19
length: 16
DNA: TGTGCCAGTAGTATACTCCCACAGGGGGCGAACACTGAAGCTTTCTTT
CDR3: CASSILPQGANTEAFF

size: few
J: TRBJ1-5
D: TRBD1
V: TRBV19
length: 15
DNA: TGTGCCAGTAGTATGCAGGGGGCGGGCAATCAGCCCCAGCATTTT
CDR3: CASSMQGAGNQPQHF

size: -
J: TRBJ2-1
D: TRBD2
V: TRBV6-6
length: 16
DNA: TGTGCCAGCAGTCGGTCTATAGCGGGAGGGAATAATGAGCAGTTCTTC
CDR3: CASSRSIAGGNNEQFF

size: few
J: TRBJ2-1
D: TRBD2
V: TRBV7-3
length: 15
DNA: TGTGCCAGCAGCTTGACTAGCGGGGGACACAATGAGCAGTTCTTC
CDR3: CASSLTSGGHNEQFF

size: -
J: TRBJ2-3
D: -
V: TRBV11-2
length: 15
DNA: TGTGCCAGCAGCAGGGTAGGGACCAGGGGAGATACGCAGTATTTT
CDR3: CASSRVGTRGDTQYF

size: few
J: TRBJ1-1
D: -
V: TRBV19
length: 15
DNA: TGTGCCAGTAGTACTCTTAATCGGGAGAACACTGAAGCTTTCTTT
CDR3: CASSTLNRENTEAFF

size: -
J: TRBJ1-1
D: TRBD1
V: TRBV28
length: 12
DNA: TGTGCCAGCTTCCATGGACAGGTTGAAGCTTTCTTT
CDR3: CASFHGQVEAFF

size: -
J: TRBJ2-7
D: TRBD2
V: TRBV9
length: 13
DNA: TGTGCCAGCAGCGTAGACGGGGGGACCGAGCAGTACTTC
CDR3: CASSVDGGTEQYF

size: -
J: TRBJ2-7
D: -
V: TRBV6-5
length: 12
DNA: TGTGCCAGCACTCGTGTCGGGGACGAGCAGTACTTC
CDR3: CASTRVGDEQYF

size: few
J: TRBJ1-2
D: -
V: TRBV21-1
length: 12
DNA: TGTGCCAGCGGAGCGGGGGCTTATGGCTACACCTTC
CDR3: CASGAGAYGYTF

size: -
J: TRBJ2-3
D: TRBD2
V: TRBV4-2
length: 15
DNA: TGTGCCAGCAGCCAAGGCGCGGGGGGCACAGATACGCAGTATTTT
CDR3: CASSQGAGGTDTQYF

size: -
J: TRBJ1-1
D: TRBD1
V: TRBV7-9
length: 14
DNA: TGTGCCAGCAGCCGGAGGGGGCAAGGGCCTGAAGCTTTCTTT
CDR3: CASSRRGQGPEAFF

size: few
J: TRBJ2-5
D: -
V: TRBV5-1
length: 16
DNA: TGCGCCAGCAGCTTTACCCCAGTAACCCAAAGTGAGACCCAGTACTTC
CDR3: CASSFTPVTQSETQYF

size: few
J: TRBJ2-6
D: -
V: TRBV28
length: 15
DNA: TGTGCCAGCAGTTTCCGGGGGGCACGGGCCAACGTCCTGACTTTC
CDR3: CASSFRGARANVLTF

size: -
J: TRBJ2-2
D: -
V: TRBV14
length: 20
DNA: TGTGCCAGCAGCCAGCACCCCTTCCATCAGGGCCACGCGAACACCGGGGAGCTGTTTTTT
CDR3: CASSQHPFHQGHANTGELFF

size: few
J: TRBJ1-1
D: TRBD1
V: TRBV15
length: 16
DNA: TGTGCCACCAGCAGGGGACAGGGGGAAATGAACACTGAAGCTTTCTTT
CDR3: CATSRGQGEMNTEAFF

size: -
J: TRBJ2-3
D: TRBD2
V: TRBV7-2
length: 17
DNA: TGTGCCAGCAGCTCACCTAGCGGGAGGGCCGGCACAGATACGCAGTATTTT
CDR3: CASSSPSGRAGTDTQYF

size: -
J: TRBJ2-7
D: -
V: TRBV10-3
length: 14
DNA: TGTGCCATCAGTACACGGGACTTGTCTCAAGAGCAGTACTTC
CDR3: CAISTRDLSQEQYF

size: few
J: TRBJ2-7
D: TRBD2
V: TRBV6-6
length: 15
DNA: TGTGCCAGCACCCCTCACCTAGCGGGACACTACGAGCAGTACTTC
CDR3: CASTPHLAGHYEQYF

size: few
J: TRBJ2-7
D: -
V: TRBV19
length: 14
DNA: TGTGCCAGTAGTATCCGACGGGACTCCTACGAGCAGTACTTC
CDR3: CASSIRRDSYEQYF

size: -
J: TRBJ2-1
D: -
V: TRBV18
length: 14
DNA: TGTGCCAGCTCCCCGAGGCGGGGCTACAATGAGCAGTTCTTC
CDR3: CASSPRRGYNEQFF